This T cell receptor (beta chain) stems from a study of cytotoxic CD8 clonotypes in ibrutinib-treated CLL. Method: immunoSEQ multiplex PCR; TCRdb's copy keeps in-frame clones and lacks some. The repertoire includes about 27,000 clones, almost 85% of them detected once, and 6.5% to 8% sits in the top ten. Overall study findings and caveats: Treatment saw public clonotypes, which were uncommon, either contract or stay stable. Pretreatment clonality was elevated relative to age-matched healthy donors and paralleled circulating CD8+ T-cell counts.

This clone was detected only a few times. Its cognate antigen is unknown. The CDR3 loop spans 14 amino acids. Germline V gene lookup returns CDR1 SGHVS and CDR2 FQNEAQ. V was clipped by 3 bases and J by 5 bases; unmatched bases: 5. The V call is TRBV7-8, the J call TRBJ2-7; 9 nucleotides align to TRBD1. This material consisted of PBMCs, taken after 24 months of ibrutinib treatment. The source of this sequence is a human donor with chronic lymphocytic leukemia. The CDR3 region has the DNA TGTGCCAGCAGCTTCTACAGGGGGCCGAACGAGCAGTACTTC. Translating it yields CASSFYRGPNEQYF. The whole variable domain, remainder taken from reference TRBV7-8 and TRBJ2-7, is GAGVSQSPRYKVAKRGQDVALRCDPISGHVSLFWYQQALGQGPEFLTYFQNEAQLDKSGLPSDRFFAERPEGSVSTLKIQRTQQEDSAVYLCASSFYRGPNEQYFGPGTRLTVT.